One T cell receptor (beta chain) is described in this entry. Its specificity is not known. The sample comes from a study of post-analysis software for immune sequencing data. Background on the study: Recorded disease courses covered relapsing-remitting, secondary progressive and progressive-relapsing multiple sclerosis. Some patients had no subtype annotation.

Trimming removed 4 bases from V and 2 bases from J; junction bases left unmatched: 7. The V gene's germline CDR1 is SGHRS and CDR2 YFSETQ. This CDR3 is built from 15 residues. Study results and caveats: Significantly lower normalized Chao1 diversity was seen in multiple sclerosis patients than in controls. Five TRBV segments appeared more often in patients than in controls, and TRBV5-6, TRBV5-1 and TRBV20-1 were among these. Strong co-clustering by F measure was seen for same-batch samples.

Unique molecular identifiers were carried by the TCR beta cDNA libraries. Researchers reported 550,000 or so cDNA molecules coming from around 1 to 10 million T cells. A single record per CDR3 protein comes from TCRdb applying MiXCR to the PCR reads. This sample has 820,000 or so distinct CDR3 sequences; 53% occur once, and the top ten carry over 4%. The V call is TRBV5-1, the J call TRBJ2-3; 7 bases match TRBD1. The clonotype originates from a girl under 18 with multiple sclerosis. Sequencing was carried out using blood. CDR3 sequence (DNA): TGCGCCAGCAGCCATGGACAGGTGCACACAGATACGCAGTATTTT. This translates into CASSHGQVHTDTQYF.